This TCR beta chain is drawn from a study of T cells after yellow fever vaccination. The CDR3 sequence is 14 residues long. Germline values: CDR1 MNHEY, CDR2 SMNVEV (reference sequence). V lost 5 bases and J 1 base, leaving 11 bases between the germline ends. Study-wide results and caveats: Among primary-vaccination clones, most reappeared after the booster, at around 97% for CD4 and about 90% for CD8. In FACS-sorted repertoires, abundant clonotypes from the bulk population could appear as contaminants.

In regard to this clonotype: What it binds is not known.

TCRdb itself ran the 5' RACE reads through MiXCR, one entry per CDR3 protein. The table lists hundreds of thousands of distinct CDR3 sequences, around 12% of them singletons. V is TRBV27 and J is TRBJ2-5; a possible D gene is TRBD1 (6 bases). This receptor was taken from a man younger than 40 who received the YFV17D yellow fever vaccine. The sample consisted of PBMCs, taken on the day of the yellow fever booster vaccination. The CDR3 protein is CASSTMTGQETQYF. The CDR3 nucleotides read TGTGCCAGCAGTACCATGACAGGCCAAGAGACCCAGTACTTC.